This T cell receptor (beta chain) originates from a study of regulatory T cells in long-lasting Graves disease. Findings of the study overall: Newly diagnosed patients shared about a thousand public clonotypes; persistent patients shared some 2,700. Favoring TRBV28, TRBJ1-2 and TRBJ2-5 was a feature seen in persistent disease.

Indicated time point: newly diagnosed GD, antithyroid drugs for less than 3 months. After RNA was extracted from PBMCs, the TCR library was made from it. An endocrinology department in Xi'an, China, recruited the patients. Staff drew around 8.5 milliliters of peripheral blood into EDTA tubes. The CDR3 is 15 amino acids. V was clipped by 1 base and J by 5 bases, with 15 bases between them. The V gene's germline CDR1 is SGHVS and CDR2 FQNEAQ. This clonotype was counted at least ten times. What it recognizes is unknown. Construction of the TCR beta libraries employed iRepertoire HTBI primers in conjunction with Arm-PCR of CDR3 regions. Each CDR3 protein gets one entry after TCRdb re-called the multiplex PCR reads with MiXCR. The table has 240,000 or so distinct CDR3 sequences, over 20% seen once.

The TCR comes from a female donor with Graves disease. The starting material was peripheral blood mononuclear cells (PBMCs), obtained at new diagnosis, from a patient treated with antithyroid drugs. V usage is TRBV7-8 and J usage is TRBJ2-7; D perhaps matches TRBD1 (5 bases). The CDR3 DNA reads as TGTGCCAGCAGCTTAGATAGGGGCAGTAACCACGAGCAGTACTTC. Residues: CASSLDRGSNHEQYF.